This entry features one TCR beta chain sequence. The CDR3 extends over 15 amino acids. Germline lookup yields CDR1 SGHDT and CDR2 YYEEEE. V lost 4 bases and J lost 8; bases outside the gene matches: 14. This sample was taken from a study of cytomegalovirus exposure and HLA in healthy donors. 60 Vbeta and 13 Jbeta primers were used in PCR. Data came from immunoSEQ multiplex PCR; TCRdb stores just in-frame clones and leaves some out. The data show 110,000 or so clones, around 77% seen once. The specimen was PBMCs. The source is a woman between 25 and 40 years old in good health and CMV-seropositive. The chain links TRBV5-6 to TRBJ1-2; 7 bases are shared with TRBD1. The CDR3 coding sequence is TGTGCCAGCAGCACCCCGGGACAGAACTTTAAAGGCTACACCTTC. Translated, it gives CASSTPGQNFKGYTF. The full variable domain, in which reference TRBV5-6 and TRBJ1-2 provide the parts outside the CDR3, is DAGVTQSPTHLIKTRGQQVTLRCSPKSGHDTVSWYQQALGQGPQFIFQYYEEEERQRGNFPDRFSGHQFPNYSSELNVNALLLGDSALYLCASSTPGQNFKGYTFGSGTRLTVV.